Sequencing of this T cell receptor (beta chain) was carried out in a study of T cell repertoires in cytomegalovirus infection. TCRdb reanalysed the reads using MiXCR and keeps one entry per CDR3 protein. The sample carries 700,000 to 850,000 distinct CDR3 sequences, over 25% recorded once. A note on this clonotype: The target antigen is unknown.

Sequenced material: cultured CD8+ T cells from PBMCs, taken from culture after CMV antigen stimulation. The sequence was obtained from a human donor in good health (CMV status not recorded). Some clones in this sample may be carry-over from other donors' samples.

The CDR3 sequence: CASSLSNTASHSYGYTF. In DNA form, the CDR3 reads TGTGCCAGCAGTTTATCGAATACAGCCTCCCATTCTTATGGCTACACCTTC. The J gene is TRBJ1-2, the V gene TRBV27; D is undetermined. The CDR3 covers 17 residues. Between the trimmed V and J ends, which lost 0 bases and 5 bases, there was a span of 19 bases. Germline V lookup: CDR1 MNHEY, CDR2 SMNVEV (reference sequence).